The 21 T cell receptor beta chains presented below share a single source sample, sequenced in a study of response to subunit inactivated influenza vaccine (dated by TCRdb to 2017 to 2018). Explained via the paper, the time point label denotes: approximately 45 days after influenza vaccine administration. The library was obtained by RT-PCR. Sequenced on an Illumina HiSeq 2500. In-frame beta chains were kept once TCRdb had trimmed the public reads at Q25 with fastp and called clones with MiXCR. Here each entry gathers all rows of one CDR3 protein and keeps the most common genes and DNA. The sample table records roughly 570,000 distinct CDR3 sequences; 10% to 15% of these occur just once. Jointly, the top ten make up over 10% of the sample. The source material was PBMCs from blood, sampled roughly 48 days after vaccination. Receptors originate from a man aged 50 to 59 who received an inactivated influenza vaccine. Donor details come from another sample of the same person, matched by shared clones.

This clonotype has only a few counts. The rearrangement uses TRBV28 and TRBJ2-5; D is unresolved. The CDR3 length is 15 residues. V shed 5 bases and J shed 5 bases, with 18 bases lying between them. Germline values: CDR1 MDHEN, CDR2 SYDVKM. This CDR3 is CASSRTGSRRETQYF. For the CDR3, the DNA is TGTGCCAGCAGTCGAACGGGCTCACGCCGCGAGACCCAGTACTTC.

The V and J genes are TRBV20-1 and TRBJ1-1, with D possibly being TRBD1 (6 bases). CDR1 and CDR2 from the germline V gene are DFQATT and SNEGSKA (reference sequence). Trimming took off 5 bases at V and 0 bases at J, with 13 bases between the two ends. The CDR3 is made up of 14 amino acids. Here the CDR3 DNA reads TGCAGTGCTGGTGGCGGACAGCTGAACACTGAAGCTTTCTTT. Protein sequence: CSAGGGQLNTEAFF.

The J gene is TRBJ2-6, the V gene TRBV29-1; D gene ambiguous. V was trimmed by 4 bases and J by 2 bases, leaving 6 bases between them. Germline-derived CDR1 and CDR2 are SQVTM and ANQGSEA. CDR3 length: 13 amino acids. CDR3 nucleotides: TGCAGCGTTGTCGTGGCTGGGGCCAACGTCCTGACTTTC. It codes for CSVVVAGANVLTF.

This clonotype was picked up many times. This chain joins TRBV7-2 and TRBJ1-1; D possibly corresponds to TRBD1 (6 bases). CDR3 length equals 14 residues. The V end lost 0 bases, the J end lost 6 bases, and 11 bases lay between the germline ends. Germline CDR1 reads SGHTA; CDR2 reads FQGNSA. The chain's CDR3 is CASSLARGSAEAFF. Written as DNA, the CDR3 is TGTGCCAGCAGCTTAGCCAGGGGTAGCGCTGAAGCTTTCTTT.

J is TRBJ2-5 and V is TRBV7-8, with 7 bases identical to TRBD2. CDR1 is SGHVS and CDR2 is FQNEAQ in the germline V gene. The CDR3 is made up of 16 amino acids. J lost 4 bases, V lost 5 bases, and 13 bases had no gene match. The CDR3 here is CASSRRTSSIGETQYF. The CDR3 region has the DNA TGTGCCAGCAGCCGCCGGACTAGTAGTATCGGAGAGACCCAGTACTTC.

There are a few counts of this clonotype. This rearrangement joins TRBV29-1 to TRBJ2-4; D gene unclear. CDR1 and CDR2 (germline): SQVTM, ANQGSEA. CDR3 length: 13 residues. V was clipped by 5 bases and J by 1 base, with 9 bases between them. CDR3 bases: TGCAGCGTTCTGGGCGCGGCCAAAAACATTCAGTACTTC. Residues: CSVLGAAKNIQYF.

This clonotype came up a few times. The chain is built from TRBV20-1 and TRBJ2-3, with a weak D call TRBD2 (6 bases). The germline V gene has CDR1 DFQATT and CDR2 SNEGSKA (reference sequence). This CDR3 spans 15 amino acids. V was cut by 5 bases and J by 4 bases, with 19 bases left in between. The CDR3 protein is CSALPTSPRSDTQYF. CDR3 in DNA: TGCAGTGCTCTGCCAACTAGCCCGCGTTCAGATACGCAGTATTTT.

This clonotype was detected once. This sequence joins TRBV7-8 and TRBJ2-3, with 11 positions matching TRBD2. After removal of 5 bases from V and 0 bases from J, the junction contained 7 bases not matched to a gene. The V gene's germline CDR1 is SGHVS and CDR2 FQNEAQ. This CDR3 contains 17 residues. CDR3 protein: CASSAPRLAGSTDTQYF. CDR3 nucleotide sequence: TGTGCCAGCAGCGCTCCTCGACTAGCGGGGAGCACAGATACGCAGTATTTT.

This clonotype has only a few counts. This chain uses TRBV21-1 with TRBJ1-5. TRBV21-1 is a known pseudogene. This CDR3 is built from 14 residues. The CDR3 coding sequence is TGTGCCAGCGGGTGGGAAGTTAGCAATCAGCCCCAGCATTTT. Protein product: CASGWEVSNQPQHF.

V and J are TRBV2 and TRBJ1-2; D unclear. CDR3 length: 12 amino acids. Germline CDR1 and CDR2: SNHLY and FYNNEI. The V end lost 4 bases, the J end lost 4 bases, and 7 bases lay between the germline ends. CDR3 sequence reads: CASSAILYGYTF. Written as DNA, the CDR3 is TGTGCCAGCAGTGCCATCCTCTATGGCTACACCTTC.

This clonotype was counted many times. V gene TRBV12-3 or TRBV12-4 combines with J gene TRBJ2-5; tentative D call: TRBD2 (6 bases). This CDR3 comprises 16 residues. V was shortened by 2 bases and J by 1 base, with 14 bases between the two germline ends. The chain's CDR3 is CASSLSLAPFQETQYF. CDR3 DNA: TGTGCCAGCAGTTTAAGTCTAGCGCCCTTCCAAGAGACCCAGTACTTC.

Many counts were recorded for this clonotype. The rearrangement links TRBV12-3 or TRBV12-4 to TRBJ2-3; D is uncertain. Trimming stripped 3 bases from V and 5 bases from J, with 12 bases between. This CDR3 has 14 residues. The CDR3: CASSLFLVLDTQYF. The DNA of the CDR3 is TGTGCCAGCAGTTTGTTCCTAGTGCTAGATACGCAGTATTTT.

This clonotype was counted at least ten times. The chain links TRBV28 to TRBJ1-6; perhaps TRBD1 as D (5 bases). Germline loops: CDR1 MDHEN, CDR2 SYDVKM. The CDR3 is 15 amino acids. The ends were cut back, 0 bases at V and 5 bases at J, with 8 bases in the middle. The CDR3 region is CASSLWGRNNSPLHF. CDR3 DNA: TGTGCCAGCAGTTTATGGGGACGGAATAATTCACCCCTCCACTTT.

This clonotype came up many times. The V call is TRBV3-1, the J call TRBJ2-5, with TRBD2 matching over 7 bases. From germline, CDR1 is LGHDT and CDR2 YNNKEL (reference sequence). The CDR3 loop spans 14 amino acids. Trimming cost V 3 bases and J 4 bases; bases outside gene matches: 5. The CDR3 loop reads CASSQGTTGETQYF. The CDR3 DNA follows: TGTGCCAGCAGCCAGGGGACTACGGGAGAGACCCAGTACTTC.

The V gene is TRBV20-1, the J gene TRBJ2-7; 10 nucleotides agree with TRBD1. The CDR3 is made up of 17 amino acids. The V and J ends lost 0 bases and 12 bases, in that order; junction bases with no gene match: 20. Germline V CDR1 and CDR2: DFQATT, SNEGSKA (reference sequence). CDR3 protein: CSARENFRDRGLYEVYF. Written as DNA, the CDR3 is TGCAGTGCTAGAGAAAATTTCCGGGACAGGGGACTCTACGAGGTGTACTTC.

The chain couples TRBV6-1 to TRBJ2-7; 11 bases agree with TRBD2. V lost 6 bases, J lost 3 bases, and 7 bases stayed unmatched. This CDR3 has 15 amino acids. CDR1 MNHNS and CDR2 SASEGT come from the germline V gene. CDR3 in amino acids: CASRTLAGEIYEQYF. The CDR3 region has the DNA TGTGCCAGCAGGACACTAGCGGGAGAAATCTACGAGCAGTACTTC.

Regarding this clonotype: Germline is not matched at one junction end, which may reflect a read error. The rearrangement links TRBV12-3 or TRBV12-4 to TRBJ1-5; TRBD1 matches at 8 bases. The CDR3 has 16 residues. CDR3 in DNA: TGTGCCAGCACCTTTCAGGGGGCGGTGGGCAATCTGCCCCAGCATTTT. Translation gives CASTFQGAVGNLPQHF.

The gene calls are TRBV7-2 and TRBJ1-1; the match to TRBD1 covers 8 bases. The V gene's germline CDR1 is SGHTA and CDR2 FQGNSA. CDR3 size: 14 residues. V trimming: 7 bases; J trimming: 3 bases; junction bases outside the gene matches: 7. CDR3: CASNVQGGYTEAFF. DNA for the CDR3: TGTGCCAGCAACGTACAGGGGGGCTACACTGAAGCTTTCTTT.

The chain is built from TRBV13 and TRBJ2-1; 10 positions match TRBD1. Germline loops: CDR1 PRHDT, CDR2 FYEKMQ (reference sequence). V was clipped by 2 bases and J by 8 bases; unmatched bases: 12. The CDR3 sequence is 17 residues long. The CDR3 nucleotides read TGTGCCAGCAGCTTATTCATGGGGACAGGGGTTCGGGATGAGCAGTTCTTC. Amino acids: CASSLFMGTGVRDEQFF.

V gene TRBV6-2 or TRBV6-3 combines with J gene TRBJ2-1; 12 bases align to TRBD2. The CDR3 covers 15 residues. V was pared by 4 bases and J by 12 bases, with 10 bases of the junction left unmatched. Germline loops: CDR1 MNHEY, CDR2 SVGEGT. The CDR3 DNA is TGTGCCAGCAGTTCCGGGACTAGCGGGCCATATGGGCAGTTCTTC. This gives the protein CASSSGTSGPYGQFF.

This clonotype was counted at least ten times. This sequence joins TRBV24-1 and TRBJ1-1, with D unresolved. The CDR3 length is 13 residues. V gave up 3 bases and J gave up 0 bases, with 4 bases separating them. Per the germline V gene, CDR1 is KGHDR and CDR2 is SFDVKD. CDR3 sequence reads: CATSDTLNTEAFF. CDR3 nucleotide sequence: TGTGCCACCAGTGATACGTTGAACACTGAAGCTTTCTTT.